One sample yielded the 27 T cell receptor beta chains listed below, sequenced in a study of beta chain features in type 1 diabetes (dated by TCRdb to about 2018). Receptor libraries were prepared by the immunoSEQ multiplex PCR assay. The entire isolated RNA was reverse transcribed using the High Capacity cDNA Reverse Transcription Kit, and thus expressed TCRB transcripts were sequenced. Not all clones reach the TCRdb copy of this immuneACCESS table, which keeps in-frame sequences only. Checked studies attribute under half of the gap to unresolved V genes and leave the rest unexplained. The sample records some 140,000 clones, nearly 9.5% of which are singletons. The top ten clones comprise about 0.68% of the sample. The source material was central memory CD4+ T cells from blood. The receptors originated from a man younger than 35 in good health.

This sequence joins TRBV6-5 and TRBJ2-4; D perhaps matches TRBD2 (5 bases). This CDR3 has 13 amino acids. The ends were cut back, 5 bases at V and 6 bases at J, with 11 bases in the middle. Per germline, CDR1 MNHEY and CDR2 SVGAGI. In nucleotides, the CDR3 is TGTGCCAGCAGTCCCGCCGAGGGAAACATTCAGTACTTC. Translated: CASSPAEGNIQYF.

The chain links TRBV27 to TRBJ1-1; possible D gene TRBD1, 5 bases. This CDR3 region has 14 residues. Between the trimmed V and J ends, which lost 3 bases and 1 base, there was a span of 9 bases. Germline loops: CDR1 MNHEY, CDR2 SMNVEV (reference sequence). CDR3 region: CASSLFRENTEAFF. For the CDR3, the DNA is TGTGCCAGCAGTTTGTTCAGGGAGAACACTGAAGCTTTCTTT.

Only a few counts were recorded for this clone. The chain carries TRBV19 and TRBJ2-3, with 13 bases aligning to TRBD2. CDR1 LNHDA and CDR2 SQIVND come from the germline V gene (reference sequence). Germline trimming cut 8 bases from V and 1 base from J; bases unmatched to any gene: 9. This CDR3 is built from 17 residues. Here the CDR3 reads CASSTAGTSGGTDTQYF. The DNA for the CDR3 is TGTGCCAGTTCAACTGCCGGGACTAGCGGGGGCACAGATACGCAGTATTTT.

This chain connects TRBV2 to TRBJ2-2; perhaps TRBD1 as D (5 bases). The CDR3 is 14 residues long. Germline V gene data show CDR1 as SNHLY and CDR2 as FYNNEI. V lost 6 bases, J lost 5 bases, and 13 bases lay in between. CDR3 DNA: TGTGCCAGCAGCCCCGGCAGGGCTACCGGGGAGCTGTTTTTT. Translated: CASSPGRATGELFF.

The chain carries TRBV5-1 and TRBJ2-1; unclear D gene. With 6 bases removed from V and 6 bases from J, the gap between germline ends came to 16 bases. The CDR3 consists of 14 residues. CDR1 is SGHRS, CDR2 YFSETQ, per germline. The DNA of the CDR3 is TGCGCCAGCATCCAGGATCTCCTGGGCAATGAGCAGTTCTTC. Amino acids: CASIQDLLGNEQFF.

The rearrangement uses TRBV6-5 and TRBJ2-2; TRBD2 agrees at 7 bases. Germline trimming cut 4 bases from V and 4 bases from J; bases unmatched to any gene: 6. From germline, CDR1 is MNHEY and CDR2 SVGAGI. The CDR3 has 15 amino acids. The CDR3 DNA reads TGTGCCAGCAGTTTGTCAGGGAGGGGCACCGGGGAGCTGTTTTTT. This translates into CASSLSGRGTGELFF.

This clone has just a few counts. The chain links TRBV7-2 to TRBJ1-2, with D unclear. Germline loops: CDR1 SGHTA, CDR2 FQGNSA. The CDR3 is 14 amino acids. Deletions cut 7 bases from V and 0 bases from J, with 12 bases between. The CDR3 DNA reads TGTGCCAGCATCCGCCGGGTCGCTAACTATGGCTACACCTTC. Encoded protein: CASIRRVANYGYTF.

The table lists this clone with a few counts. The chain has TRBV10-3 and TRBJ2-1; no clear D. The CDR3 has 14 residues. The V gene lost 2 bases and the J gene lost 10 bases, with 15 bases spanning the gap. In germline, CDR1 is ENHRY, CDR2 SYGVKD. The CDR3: CAISEERTVNEQFF. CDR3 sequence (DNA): TGTGCCATCAGTGAGGAACGTACGGTCAACGAGCAGTTCTTC.

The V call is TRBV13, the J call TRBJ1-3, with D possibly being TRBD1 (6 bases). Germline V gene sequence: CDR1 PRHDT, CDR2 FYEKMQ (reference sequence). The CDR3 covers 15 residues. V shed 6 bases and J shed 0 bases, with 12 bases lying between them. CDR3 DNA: TGTGCCAGCAGATCCACAGGGTTCTCTGGAAACACCATATATTTT. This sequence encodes CASRSTGFSGNTIYF.

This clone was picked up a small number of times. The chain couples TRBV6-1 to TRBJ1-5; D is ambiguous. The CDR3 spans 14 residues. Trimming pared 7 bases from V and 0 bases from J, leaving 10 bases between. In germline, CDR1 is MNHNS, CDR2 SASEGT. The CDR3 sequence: CASTTDYSNQPQHF. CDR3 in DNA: TGTGCCAGCACAACAGATTATAGCAATCAGCCCCAGCATTTT.

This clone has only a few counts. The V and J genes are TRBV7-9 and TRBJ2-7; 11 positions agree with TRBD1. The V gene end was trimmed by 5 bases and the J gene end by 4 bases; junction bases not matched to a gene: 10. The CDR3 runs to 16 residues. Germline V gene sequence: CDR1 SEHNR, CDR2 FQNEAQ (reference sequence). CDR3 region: CASSPNLGTGGYEQYF. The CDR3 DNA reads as TGTGCCAGCAGCCCGAACCTCGGGACAGGGGGGTACGAGCAGTACTTC. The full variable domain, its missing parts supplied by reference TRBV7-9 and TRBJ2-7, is DTGVSQNPRHKITKRGQNVTFRCDPISEHNRLYWYRQTLGQGPEFLTYFQNEAQLEKSRLLSDRFSAERPKGSFSTLEIQRTEQGDSAMYLCASSPNLGTGGYEQYFGPGTRLTVT.

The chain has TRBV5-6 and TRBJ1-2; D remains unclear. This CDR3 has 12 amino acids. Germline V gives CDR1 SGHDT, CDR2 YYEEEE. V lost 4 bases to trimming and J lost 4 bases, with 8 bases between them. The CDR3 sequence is CASSLETYGYTF. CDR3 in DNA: TGTGCCAGCAGCCTAGAAACCTATGGCTACACCTTC.

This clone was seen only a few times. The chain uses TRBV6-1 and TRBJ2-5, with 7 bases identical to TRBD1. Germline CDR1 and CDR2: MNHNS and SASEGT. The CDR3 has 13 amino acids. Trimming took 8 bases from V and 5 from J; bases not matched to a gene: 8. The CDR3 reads CASGVTGVETQYF. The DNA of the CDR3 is TGTGCCAGCGGGGTAACAGGGGTTGAGACCCAGTACTTC.

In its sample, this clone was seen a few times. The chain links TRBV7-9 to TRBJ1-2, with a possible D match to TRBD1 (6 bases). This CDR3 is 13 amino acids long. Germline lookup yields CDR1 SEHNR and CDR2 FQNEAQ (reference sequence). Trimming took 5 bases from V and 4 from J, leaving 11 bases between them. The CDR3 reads CASSLGQSYGYTF. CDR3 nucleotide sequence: TGTGCCAGCAGCCTAGGACAGAGCTATGGCTACACCTTC.

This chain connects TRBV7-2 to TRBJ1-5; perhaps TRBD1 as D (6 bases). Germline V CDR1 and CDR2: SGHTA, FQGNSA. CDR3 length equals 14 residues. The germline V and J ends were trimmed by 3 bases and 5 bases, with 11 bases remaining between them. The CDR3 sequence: CASSFGQFYQPQHF. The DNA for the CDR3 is TGTGCCAGCAGCTTCGGACAGTTCTATCAGCCCCAGCATTTT.

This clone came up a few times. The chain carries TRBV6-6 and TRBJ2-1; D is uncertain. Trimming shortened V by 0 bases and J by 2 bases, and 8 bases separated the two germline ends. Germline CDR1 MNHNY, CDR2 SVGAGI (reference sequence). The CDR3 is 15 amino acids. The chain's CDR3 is CASSYSTEAYNEQFF. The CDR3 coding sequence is TGTGCCAGCAGTTACTCGACCGAGGCCTACAATGAGCAGTTCTTC.

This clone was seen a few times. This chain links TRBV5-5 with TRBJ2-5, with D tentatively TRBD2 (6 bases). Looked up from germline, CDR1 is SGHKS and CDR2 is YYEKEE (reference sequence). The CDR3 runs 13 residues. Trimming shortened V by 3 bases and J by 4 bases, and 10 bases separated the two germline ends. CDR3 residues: CASSSGGTETQYF. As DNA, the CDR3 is TGTGCCAGCAGCTCGGGCGGGACAGAGACCCAGTACTTC.

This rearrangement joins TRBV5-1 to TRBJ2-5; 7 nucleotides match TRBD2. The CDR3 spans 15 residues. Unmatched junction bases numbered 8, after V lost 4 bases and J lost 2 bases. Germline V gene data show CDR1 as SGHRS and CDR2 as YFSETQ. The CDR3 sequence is CASSNHGTKQETQYF. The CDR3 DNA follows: TGCGCCAGCAGCAATCACGGGACTAAACAAGAGACCCAGTACTTC.

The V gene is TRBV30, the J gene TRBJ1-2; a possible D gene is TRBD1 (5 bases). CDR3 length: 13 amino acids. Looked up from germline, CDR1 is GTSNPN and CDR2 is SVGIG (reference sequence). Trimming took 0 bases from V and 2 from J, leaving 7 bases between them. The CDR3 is CAWSVQVNYGYTF. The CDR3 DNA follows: TGTGCCTGGAGTGTACAGGTGAACTATGGCTACACCTTC.

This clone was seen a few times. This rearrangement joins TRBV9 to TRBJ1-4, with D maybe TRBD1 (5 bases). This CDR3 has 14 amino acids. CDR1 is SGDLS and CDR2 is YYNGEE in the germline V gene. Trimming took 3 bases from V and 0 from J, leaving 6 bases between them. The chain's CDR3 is CASSATATNEKLFF. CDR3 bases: TGTGCCAGCAGCGCGACAGCAACTAATGAAAAACTGTTTTTT.

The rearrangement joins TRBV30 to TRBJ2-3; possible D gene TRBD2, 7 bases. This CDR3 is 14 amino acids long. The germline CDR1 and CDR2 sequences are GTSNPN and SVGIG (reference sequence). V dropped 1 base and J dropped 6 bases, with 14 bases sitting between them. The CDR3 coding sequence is TGTGCCTGGAGTGCAATCGGGGGGCGGGATACGCAGTATTTT. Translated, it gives CAWSAIGGRDTQYF.

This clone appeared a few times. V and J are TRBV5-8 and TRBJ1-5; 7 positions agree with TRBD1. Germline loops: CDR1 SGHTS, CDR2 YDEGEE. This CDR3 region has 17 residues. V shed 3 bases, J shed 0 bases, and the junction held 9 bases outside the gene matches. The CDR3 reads CASSSGQLSNSNQPQHF. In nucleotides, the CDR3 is TGTGCCAGCAGCTCGGGACAGTTAAGTAATAGCAATCAGCCCCAGCATTTT.

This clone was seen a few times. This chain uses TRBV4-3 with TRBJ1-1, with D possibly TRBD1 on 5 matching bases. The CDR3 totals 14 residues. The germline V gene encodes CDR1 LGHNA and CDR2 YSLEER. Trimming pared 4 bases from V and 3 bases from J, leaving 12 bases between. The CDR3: CASSRGVRDTEAFF. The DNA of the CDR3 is TGCGCCAGCAGCCGGGGGGTCCGGGACACTGAAGCTTTCTTT.

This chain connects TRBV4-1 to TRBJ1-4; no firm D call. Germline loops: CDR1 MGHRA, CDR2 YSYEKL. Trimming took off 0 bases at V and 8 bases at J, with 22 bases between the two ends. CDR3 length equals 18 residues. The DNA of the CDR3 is TGCGCCAGCAGCCAAGATCCGCAAGCGAGCGCCCCGAGGGAAAAACTGTTTTTT. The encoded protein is CASSQDPQASAPREKLFF.

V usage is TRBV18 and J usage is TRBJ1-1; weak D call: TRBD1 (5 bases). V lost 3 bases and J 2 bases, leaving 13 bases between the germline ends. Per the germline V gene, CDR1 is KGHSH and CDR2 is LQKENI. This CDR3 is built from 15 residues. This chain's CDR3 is CASSPPDTRNTEAFF. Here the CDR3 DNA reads TGTGCCAGCTCACCCCCGGACACAAGAAACACTGAAGCTTTCTTT.

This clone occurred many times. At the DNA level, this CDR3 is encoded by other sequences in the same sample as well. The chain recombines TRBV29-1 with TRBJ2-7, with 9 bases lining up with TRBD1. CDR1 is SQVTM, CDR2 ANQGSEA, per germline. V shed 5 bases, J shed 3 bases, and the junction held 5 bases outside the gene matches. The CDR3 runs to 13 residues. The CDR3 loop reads CSVQRDRDYEQYF. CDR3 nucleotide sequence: TGCAGCGTTCAGCGGGACAGGGACTACGAGCAGTACTTC.

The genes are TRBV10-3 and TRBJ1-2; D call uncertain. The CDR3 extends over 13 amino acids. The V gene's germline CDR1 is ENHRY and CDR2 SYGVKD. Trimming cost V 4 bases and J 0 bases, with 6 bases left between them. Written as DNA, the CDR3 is TGTGCCATCAGTGTAACACCTAACTATGGCTACACCTTC. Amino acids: CAISVTPNYGYTF.